This T cell receptor beta chain derives from a study of T cells in Graves' hyperthyroidism and ophthalmopathy. Whole-study results and caveats: The model predicted ophthalmopathy a median around seven months before onset.

RNA transcripts were the template for amplifying TCR beta CDR3 regions. HTBI primers drove first-round RT-PCR of the TCR CDR3. TCRdb reprocessed the multiplex PCR reads via MiXCR and lists one record per CDR3 protein. The table includes approximately 610,000 distinct CDR3 sequences, over 15% detected once. Newly diagnosed hyperthyroidism patients aged 18 to 65 years had disease lasting under 2 months. In germline, CDR1 is LNHDA, CDR2 SQIVND (reference sequence). Trimming removed 7 bases from V and 6 bases from J; junction bases left unmatched: 12. The length of the CDR3 is 16 residues. Remarks on this clonotype: What it binds is unknown.

The TCR was taken from a young woman with Graves' hyperthyroidism. This chain joins TRBV19 and TRBJ2-1, with 10 positions matching TRBD1. Sample: blood. DNA of the CDR3: TGTGCCAGTACCGTAAGTGGGGGACAGGGGCGCAATGAGCAGTTCTTC. Translation: CASTVSGGQGRNEQFF.